A single sample is the source of the 16 T cell receptor beta chains below, sequenced in a study of blood T cell repertoires in COVID-19. Profiling relied on immunoSEQ multiplex PCR, and the TCRdb table lists in-frame clones only, not all of them. The sample comprises 65,000 to 95,000 clones, around nine tenths of which are singletons, and less than 15% rests with the top ten. The specimen sequenced was peripheral blood. Receptors originate from a man aged 70 or older with active or convalescent COVID-19.

The chain has TRBV7-8 and TRBJ1-4, with D tentatively TRBD1 (6 bases). Germline values: CDR1 SGHVS, CDR2 FQNEAQ. The CDR3 runs 16 residues. V was clipped by 5 bases and J by 6 bases, with 19 bases between them. DNA for the CDR3: TGTGCCAGCAGCCACAGGGTTGGGACACTAGATGAAAAACTGTTTTTT. Translated: CASSHRVGTLDEKLFF.

The chain joins TRBV24-1 to TRBJ1-3; 7 bases fit TRBD1. Germline values: CDR1 KGHDR, CDR2 SFDVKD. Trimming took 4 bases from V and 0 from J; bases not matched to a gene: 5. The CDR3 length is 16 residues. CDR3 residues: CATSEVGQNSGNTIYF. The CDR3 region has the DNA TGTGCCACCAGTGAGGTGGGACAGAACTCTGGAAACACCATATATTTT.

The V call is TRBV7-9, the J call TRBJ2-3; D might be TRBD1 (5 bases). Germline V gene data show CDR1 as SEHNR and CDR2 as FQNEAQ (reference sequence). V was trimmed by 5 bases and J by 6 bases, leaving 18 bases between them. The CDR3 sequence is 15 residues long. For the CDR3, the DNA is TGTGCCAGCAGCCGCCTTGTGGGGCCCCTGGATACGCAGTATTTT. Residues: CASSRLVGPLDTQYF.

Of note for this clone: The junction differs from germline at one of its ends, possibly a read error. The chain has TRBV7-6 and TRBJ2-7; D perhaps matches TRBD1 (5 bases). Germline V gene sequence: CDR1 SGHVS, CDR2 FNYEAQ. The CDR3 contains 16 residues. This chain's CDR3 is CVSSPTGGNKPLEQYF. CDR3 in DNA: TGTGTCAGCAGCCCTACAGGCGGCAACAAACCCCTCGAGCAGTACTTC.

The chain carries TRBV5-8 and TRBJ2-1, with a tentative D call TRBD1 (6 bases). CDR1 and CDR2 from the germline V gene are SGHTS and YDEGEE. The CDR3 loop spans 16 amino acids. V lost 5 bases and J lost 7, with 22 bases in between. CDR3 residues: CASRLKGGSGRNEQFF. The CDR3 DNA is TGTGCCAGCAGGCTGAAAGGGGGAAGTGGGAGAAATGAGCAGTTCTTC.

CDR3 sequence (DNA): TGTGCCAGCAGCCCGGTACAGGGCTCAGTCACTGAAGCTTTCTTT. As protein: CASSPVQGSVTEAFF. The chain recombines TRBV5-5 with TRBJ1-1; the D gene is possibly TRBD1 (6 bases). The ends were cut back, 4 bases at V and 4 bases at J, with 17 bases in the middle. Germline V gene data show CDR1 as SGHKS and CDR2 as YYEKEE (reference sequence). This CDR3 spans 15 amino acids.

This clone was seen a handful of times. The chain joins TRBV4-3 to TRBJ1-2; D gene ambiguous. The CDR3 extends over 13 amino acids. In germline, CDR1 is LGHNA, CDR2 YSLEER. V was shortened by 0 bases and J by 8 bases, with 10 bases between the two germline ends. The CDR3 loop is CASSQDRAGGYTF. As DNA, the CDR3 is TGCGCCAGCAGCCAAGATCGCGCCGGGGGCTACACCTTC.

The V call is TRBV25-1, the J call TRBJ1-4; D is possibly TRBD1 (5 bases). This CDR3 has 15 residues. Trimming cost V 0 bases and J 4 bases, with 9 bases left between them. Germline assignment: CDR1 MGHDK and CDR2 SYGVNS. CDR3 amino acids: CASSEYTRDNEKLFF. For the CDR3, the DNA is TGTGCCAGCAGTGAATATACCAGGGATAATGAAAAACTGTTTTTT.

This chain links TRBV7-2 with TRBJ2-7; TRBD1 matches 8 bases. This CDR3 comprises 13 residues. The germline V gene has CDR1 SGHTA and CDR2 FQGNSA. V shed 0 bases and J 6 bases; nucleotides not matched to a gene: 1. The CDR3 DNA sequence: TGTGCCAGCAGCTTAGCCAGGGGGCGCGAGCAGTACTTC. This encodes CASSLARGREQYF.

The chain joins TRBV10-3 to TRBJ2-1; possibly TRBD1 for D (5 bases). Germline V gives CDR1 ENHRY, CDR2 SYGVKD. V dropped 7 bases and J dropped 2 bases, with 12 bases sitting between them. The CDR3 loop spans 14 amino acids. This CDR3 is CAIKQGEAYNEQFF. The CDR3 nucleotides are TGTGCCATCAAGCAAGGGGAAGCCTACAATGAGCAGTTCTTC.

V is TRBV7-2 and J is TRBJ2-1; D is undetermined. The V end lost 4 bases, the J end lost 9 bases, and 10 bases lay between the germline ends. The CDR3 totals 12 residues. Germline-derived CDR1 and CDR2 are SGHTA and FQGNSA. CDR3 protein: CASSSSVGEQFF. DNA of the CDR3: TGTGCCAGCAGCTCTAGTGTAGGTGAGCAGTTCTTC.

DNA of the CDR3: TGTGCCAGCAGTTACTCGAGCGCTAGCACAGATACGCAGTATTTT. Its protein product is CASSYSSASTDTQYF. The chain couples TRBV6-2 or TRBV6-3 to TRBJ2-3; D not resolved. CDR1 MNHEY and CDR2 SVGEGT come from the germline V gene. The CDR3 runs to 15 residues. V dropped 0 bases and J dropped 0 bases, with 7 bases sitting between them.

V gene TRBV15 combines with J gene TRBJ2-1; possible D gene TRBD1, 6 bases. CDR1 LNHNV and CDR2 YYDKDF come from the germline V gene (reference sequence). V was trimmed by 8 bases and J by 4 bases, leaving 15 bases between them. The CDR3 length is 14 residues. The DNA of the CDR3 is TGTGCCACCGCCGGTTACAGGGATTACAATGAGCAGTTCTTC. Amino acids: CATAGYRDYNEQFF. The full variable domain, completed using reference TRBV15 and TRBJ2-1, is DAMVIQNPRYQVTQFGKPVTLSCSQTLNHNVMYWYQQKSSQAPKLLFHYYDKDFNNEADTPDNFQSRRPNTSFCFLDIRSPGLGDTAMYLCATAGYRDYNEQFFGPGTRLTVL.

The CDR3 DNA follows: TGTGCCATCAGTGAGTCAGGCAGGGGTGCTAATGAAAAACTGTTTTTT. It specifies CAISESGRGANEKLFF. The rearrangement uses TRBV10-3 and TRBJ1-4, with a possible D match to TRBD1 (6 bases). Germline V gene sequence: CDR1 ENHRY, CDR2 SYGVKD. The CDR3 extends over 16 amino acids. Trimming left V 0 bases short and J 3 bases short, with 11 bases between.

The chain carries TRBV4-1 and TRBJ1-6; maybe TRBD1 (6 bases). The CDR3 is made up of 12 amino acids. The germline V and J ends were trimmed by 6 bases and 9 bases, with 9 bases remaining between them. CDR1 is MGHRA and CDR2 is YSYEKL in the germline V gene. CDR3 DNA: TGCGCCAGCAGTGCAGGGGTTTCACCCCTCCACTTT. Translating gives CASSAGVSPLHF.

This clone appeared a few times. This sequence joins TRBV7-2 and TRBJ1-1, with a tentative D call TRBD1 (5 bases). CDR1 and CDR2 (germline): SGHTA, FQGNSA. The V end lost 4 bases, the J end lost 2 bases, and 11 bases lay between the germline ends. CDR3 length: 14 amino acids. In nucleotides, the CDR3 is TGTGCCAGCAGCTCGCAGGGAGGAAACACTGAAGCTTTCTTT. Translation: CASSSQGGNTEAFF.